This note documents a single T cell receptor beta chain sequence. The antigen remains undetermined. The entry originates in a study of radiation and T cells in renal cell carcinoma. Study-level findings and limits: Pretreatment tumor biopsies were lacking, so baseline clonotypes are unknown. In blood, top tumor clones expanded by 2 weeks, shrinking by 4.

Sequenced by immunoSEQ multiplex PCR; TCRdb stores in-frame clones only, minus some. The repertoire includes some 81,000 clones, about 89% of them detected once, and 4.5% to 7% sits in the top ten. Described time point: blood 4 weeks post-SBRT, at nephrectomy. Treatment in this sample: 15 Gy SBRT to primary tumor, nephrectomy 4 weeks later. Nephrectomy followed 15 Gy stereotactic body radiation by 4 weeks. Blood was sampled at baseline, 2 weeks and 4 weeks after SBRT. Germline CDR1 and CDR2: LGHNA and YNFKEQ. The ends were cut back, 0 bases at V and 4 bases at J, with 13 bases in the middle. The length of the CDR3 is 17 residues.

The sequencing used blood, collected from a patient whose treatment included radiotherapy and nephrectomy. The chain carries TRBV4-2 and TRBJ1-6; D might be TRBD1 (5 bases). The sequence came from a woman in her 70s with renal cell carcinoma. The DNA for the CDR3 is TGTGCCAGCAGCCAAGATTTAACAGGAGAATATAATTCACCCCTCCACTTT. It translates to CASSQDLTGEYNSPLHF.